The following is a TCR beta chain sequence with its context. Primers included in the PCR were 60 Vbeta and 13 Jbeta primers. Measured with immunoSEQ multiplex PCR; TCRdb has only the in-frame clones, and not every one. The table shows approximately 220,000 clones, with approximately 68% occurring only once. This sample was included in a study of cytomegalovirus exposure and HLA in healthy donors. The sequencing sample was made of PBMCs. This TCR derives from a woman aged 30 to 39 in good health and CMV-seronegative.

The CDR3 DNA reads TGTGCCAGCAGTGAGTCCGGTCGCCCCTACGAGCAGTACTTC. Protein product: CASSESGRPYEQYF. This chain links TRBV6-5 with TRBJ2-7; D remains unclear. V was cut by 5 bases and J by 2 bases, with 13 bases left in between. In germline, CDR1 is MNHEY, CDR2 SVGAGI. The CDR3 runs 14 residues.